A single sample gave rise to the 5 T cell receptor beta chains below, sequenced in a study of blood T cells in healthy people across ages. A J-beta primer mix and a sample-barcoded 5' primer were used in a second PCR of roughly 7 to 12 cycles. TCRdb analysed the 5' RACE reads with MiXCR anew, one entry per CDR3 protein. The sample has about 1,800,000 distinct CDR3 sequences; roughly 30% are singletons. The sequenced sample was blood. The source is a woman aged 30 to 39 in good health.

This clonotype was observed a handful of times. V and J are TRBV7-8 and TRBJ2-7, with 7 bases aligning to TRBD2. The CDR3 totals 13 residues. V dropped 8 bases and J dropped 7; count of bases not matched to a gene: 11. Germline CDR1 is SGHVS and CDR2 is FQNEAQ. CDR3 protein: CASGPSGYNEQYF. Here the CDR3 DNA reads TGTGCCAGCGGCCCTAGCGGATACAATGAGCAGTACTTC. Looking up the rest from reference TRBV7-8 and TRBJ2-7 gives the full variable domain: GAGVSQSPRYKVAKRGQDVALRCDPISGHVSLFWYQQALGQGPEFLTYFQNEAQLDKSGLPSDRFFAERPEGSVSTLKIQRTQQEDSAVYLCASGPSGYNEQYFGPGTRLTVT.

The rearrangement uses TRBV20-1 and TRBJ1-2; D is unresolved. This CDR3 contains 10 residues. Trimming took off 3 bases at V and 6 bases at J, with 5 bases between the two ends. Germline V lookup: CDR1 DFQATT, CDR2 SNEGSKA (reference sequence). Here the CDR3 DNA reads TGCAGTGCTAGCCGCGATGGCTACACCTTC. Protein sequence: CSASRDGYTF.

The rearrangement uses TRBV30 and TRBJ2-3; no firm D call. The CDR3 has 11 residues. Trimming took off 4 bases at V and 4 bases at J, with 6 bases between the two ends. The germline V gene has CDR1 GTSNPN and CDR2 SVGIG (reference sequence). CDR3 sequence: CAWTYADTQYF. In DNA form, the CDR3 reads TGTGCCTGGACGTACGCAGATACGCAGTATTTT.

This chain uses TRBV19 with TRBJ2-1; 12 nucleotides match TRBD2. CDR3 length: 13 residues. Unmatched junction bases numbered 3, after V lost 8 bases and J lost 7 bases. CDR1 is LNHDA, CDR2 SQIVND, per germline (reference sequence). CDR3 DNA sequence: TGTGCCAGTTTACTAGCGGGGGGAAATGAGCAGTTCTTC. Residues: CASLLAGGNEQFF. Full variable domain (remainder filled in from reference TRBV19 and TRBJ2-1): DGGITQSPKYLFRKEGQNVTLSCEQNLNHDAMYWYRQDPGQGLRLIYYSQIVNDFQKGDIAEGYSVSREKKESFPLTVTSAQKNPTAFYLCASLLAGGNEQFFGPGTRLTVL.

The chain is built from TRBV9 and TRBJ2-3, with unresolved D. V shed 0 bases and J shed 2 bases, with 7 bases lying between them. CDR1 is SGDLS and CDR2 is YYNGEE in the germline V gene. The CDR3 extends over 14 amino acids. The DNA for the CDR3 is TGTGCCAGCAGCGTAGCGAGCCCCACAGATACGCAGTATTTT. Translating it yields CASSVASPTDTQYF.